Included here is one T cell receptor (beta chain) sequence, with context. V lost 6 bases to trimming and J lost 0 bases; unmatched junction nucleotides: 8. CDR3 length equals 16 residues. The germline V gene encodes CDR1 SNHLY and CDR2 FYNNEI. As handled by the study authors: Estimates of nucleated cell counts were drawn from the amplification of reference gene primers. Clones were read by immunoSEQ multiplex PCR, and TCRdb kept only the in-frame ones, dropping some. From that table come the V and J calls and clone size; the DNA was used to work out D and trimming. The sample lists around 260,000 clones; roughly 85% were seen once. These data come from a study of blood T cell repertoires in COVID-19. Study as a whole: The origin of the acute and convalescent COVID-19 samples was the United States, Italy and Spain. The cDNA or gDNA used as material had been derived from T cells, B-cell-depleted T cells, or PBMCs.

This clonotype originated in a man aged 60-69 years who had recovered from COVID-19. The rearrangement uses TRBV2 and TRBJ1-3; 7 bases are shared with TRBD1. The sample comprised peripheral blood. CDR3 sequence (DNA): TGTGCCAGCAGCCCTACACAGGGGATCTCTGGAAACACCATATATTTT. This encodes CASSPTQGISGNTIYF.